A selection of T cell receptor beta chains follows, all from one sample in a study of shared clonotypes between healthy human individuals. Data came from immunoSEQ multiplex PCR; TCRdb stores just in-frame clones and leaves some out. This sample carries roughly 300,000 clones, roughly 91% of them seen once, and the ten largest clones take 15% to 20%. Material for sequencing was memory CD8+ T cells sorted from blood. All receptors derive from a young man in good health. Both conserved end residues are part of each CDR3. The D gene is left open where the match is weak. Size tells how often a clone was seen (once, few, many) or the class of an expanded clone, and some rows leave it out.

size	D	J	V	length	CDR3	DNA
.	.	TRBJ2-2	TRBV7-2	14	CASSLYEAPGELFF	TGTGCCAGCAGCTTGTACGAGGCCCCCGGGGAGCTGTTTTTT
.	.	TRBJ2-1	TRBV28	13	CASSLRSYNEQFF	TGTGCCAGCAGTTTAAGGAGTTACAATGAGCAGTTCTTC
.	.	TRBJ2-7	TRBV18	14	CASHNEVSSYEQYF	TGTGCCAGCCATAACGAGGTTAGCTCCTACGAGCAGTACTTC
once	TRBD2	TRBJ2-3	TRBV5-1	13	CASSNAGADTQYF	TGCGCCAGCTCGAACGCGGGAGCAGATACGCAGTATTTT
once	.	TRBJ1-2	TRBV28	15	CASSLGEGKFSGYTF	TGTGCCAGCAGTCTGGGGGAGGGAAAATTTTCTGGCTACACCTTC
.	TRBD1	TRBJ2-1	TRBV2	20	CASSVIRDRVILVLHNEQFF	TGTGCCAGCAGTGTAATTAGGGACAGGGTCATTCTTGTTCTCCACAATGAGCAGTTCTTC
.	.	TRBJ1-5	TRBV19	14	CASSIWSENQPQHF	TGTGCCAGTAGTATTTGGAGCGAGAATCAGCCCCAGCATTTT
.	.	TRBJ2-3	TRBV6-1	15	CASSEPGWGPDTQYF	TGTGCCAGCAGTGAACCAGGGTGGGGCCCAGATACGCAGTATTTT
.	TRBD1	TRBJ2-5	TRBV28	14	CASSLRDSPWTQYF	TGTGCCAGCAGTTTAAGGGACAGCCCTTGGACCCAGTACTTC
many	.	TRBJ2-7	TRBV15	14	CATSRVGNSYEQYF	TGTGCCACCAGCAGAGTGGGCAACTCCTACGAGCAGTACTTC
.	.	TRBJ2-7	TRBV6-5	15	CASSYSRQWFGEQYF	TGTGCCAGCAGTTACTCGAGGCAGTGGTTCGGCGAGCAGTACTTC
.	.	TRBJ2-3	TRBV10-1	15	CASSEGSSSTDTQYF	TGCGCCAGCAGTGAAGGTAGCTCTAGCACAGATACGCAGTATTTT
.	.	TRBJ2-7	TRBV30	14	CAWTVVIGSYEQYF	TGTGCCTGGACGGTGGTGATTGGCTCCTACGAGCAGTACTTC
.	TRBD1	TRBJ1-2	TRBV28	17	CAGGGNRGSHRHYGYTF	TGTGCCGGGGGGGGTAACAGGGGCTCCCACCGGCACTATGGCTACACCTTC
.	.	TRBJ2-7	TRBV9	13	CASSVGQDYEQYF	TGTGCCAGCAGCGTAGGGCAGGACTACGAGCAGTACTTC
.	TRBD2	TRBJ2-3	TRBV6-6	15	CASFGREGPSDTQYF	TGTGCCAGCTTTGGGCGGGAGGGCCCATCAGATACGCAGTATTTT
.	.	TRBJ1-1	TRBV30	18	CAWTPGAGRLQPSTEAFF	TGTGCCTGGACCCCAGGGGCGGGACGTTTGCAGCCGAGCACTGAAGCTTTCTTT
.	TRBD2	TRBJ2-1	TRBV4-1	16	CASSPEPAGGRNEQFF	TGCGCCAGCAGCCCCGAACCCGCGGGAGGGAGAAATGAGCAGTTCTTC